One and the same sample provided the 28 T cell receptor beta chains below, sequenced in a study of T cells in women clearing cervical HPV infection. Only in-frame clones appear in the TCRdb table, and some are missing; sequencing was by immunoSEQ multiplex PCR. Recorded here are under 40,000 clones; the top ten clones represent about 4.4%. Source material: blood buffy coat. These receptors originate from a woman between 18 and 70 years old with a cervical HPV16 infection that either progressed to CIN3+ or cleared (not recorded which).

Remarks on this clone: The read ends 3 residues before the CDR3 terminus; that terminus is restored from the germline J gene. The chain employs TRBV30 and TRBJ1-1; D perhaps matches TRBD1 (5 bases). The CDR3 has 11 amino acids. Trimming left V 3 bases short and J 4 bases short, with 6 bases between. CDR1 and CDR2 (germline): GTSNPN, SVGIG (reference sequence). The CDR3 loop reads CAWRGGTEAFF. The sequenced CDR3 bases are TGTGCCTGGAGGGGGGGCACTGAA.

Regarding this clone: Read coverage stops 3 residues before the CDR3 terminus; the germline J gene supplies the remainder. V gene TRBV7-2 combines with J gene TRBJ2-7, with D hard to call. Trimming took 1 base from V and 1 from J, leaving 8 bases between them. Germline values: CDR1 SGHTA, CDR2 FQGNSA. The CDR3 consists of 14 residues. The covered CDR3 bases are TGTGCCAGCAGCTTAGGGGCAGCATCCTACGAG. Protein product: CASSLGAASYE. The full-length CDR3 reads as CASSLGAASYEQYF.

Notes on this clone: The CDR3 end is not reached by the read, which stops 3 residues before it; the germline J gene fills it in. The rearrangement links TRBV7-2 to TRBJ1-4; tentatively, D is TRBD1 (6 bases). The ends were cut back, 5 bases at V and 7 bases at J, with 11 bases in the middle. CDR3 length equals 13 residues. Germline V gene sequence: CDR1 SGHTA, CDR2 FQGNSA. CDR3 DNA (partial): TGTGCCAGCAGCCGACAGGTTGGTGAAAAA. It yields the protein CASSRQVGEK. The CDR3 as a whole reads CASSRQVGEKLFF. Full variable domain (missing parts from reference TRBV7-2 and TRBJ1-4): GAGVSQSPSNKVTEKGKDVELRCDPISGHTALYWYRQSLGQGLEFLIYFQGNSAPDKSGLPSDRFSAERTGGSVSTLTIQRTQQEDSAVYLCASSRQVGEKLFFGSGTQLSVL.

Comments on this clone: Read data end 3 residues before the CDR3 end; the end is taken from the germline J gene. The J gene is TRBJ1-5, the V gene TRBV12-3 or TRBV12-4; 7 bases are a match to TRBD1. V dropped 4 bases and J dropped 4; count of bases not matched to a gene: 1. This CDR3 comprises 13 residues. Here the CDR3 reads CASSSGGNQPQHF. The CDR3 DNA, read in part, is TGTGCCAGCAGTTCAGGGGGGAATCAGCCC.

With regard to this clone: The CDR3 end falls 3 residues outside the read, so it is completed with the germline J gene. This chain uses TRBV19 with TRBJ2-2; 9 nucleotides line up with TRBD1. J gave up 4 bases and V 7 bases, and 7 bases lay outside the gene matches. CDR1 is LNHDA and CDR2 is SQIVND in the germline V gene (reference sequence). The CDR3 is made up of 15 amino acids. The CDR3 sequence is CASIGTGSRTGELFF. The CDR3 bases that were read are TGTGCCAGTATCGGGACAGGGTCACGCACCGGGGAG.

As for this clone: Read data end 3 residues before the CDR3 end; the end is taken from the germline J gene. J is TRBJ2-3 and V is TRBV10-1; maybe TRBD1 (5 bases). CDR1 WNHNN and CDR2 SYGVQD come from the germline V gene (reference sequence). This CDR3 comprises 14 residues. The V end was cut by 2 bases, the J end by 2 bases, with 8 bases between. CDR3 sequence: CASSEGAPTDTQYF. The covered CDR3 bases are TGCGCCAGCAGTGAGGGGGCACCCACAGATACG.

Note on this clone: The CDR3 is cut off 3 residues early in the read; its end comes from the germline J gene. The J gene is TRBJ2-3, the V gene TRBV7-3; D may be TRBD1 (5 bases). V shed 1 base and J shed 2 bases, with 13 bases lying between them. The CDR3 loop spans 16 amino acids. Germline V CDR1 and CDR2: SGHTA, FQGTGA. This CDR3 reads CASSLMVGRNTDTQYF. CDR3 bases read: TGTGCCAGCAGCTTAATGGTGGGGCGTAACACAGATACG.

Comment on this clone: The CDR3 end lies 3 residues beyond the end of the read and is filled in from the germline J gene. The chain links TRBV19 to TRBJ1-2; 8 bases agree with TRBD1. The CDR3 is 14 residues long. V gave up 4 bases and J gave up 4 bases; unmatched junction bases: 5. Germline V CDR1 and CDR2: LNHDA, SQIVND (reference sequence). The covered CDR3 bases are TGTGCCAGTAGTACCCGGACAGGGCCCTATGGC. This codes for CASSTRTGPYG. The CDR3 in full is CASSTRTGPYGYTF.

Turning to this clone: The missing CDR3 end, 3 residues past where the read stops, is filled in from the germline J gene. The J gene is TRBJ2-4, the V gene TRBV7-2, with D tentatively TRBD1 (6 bases). The CDR3 sequence is 15 residues long. In germline, CDR1 is SGHTA, CDR2 FQGNSA. The CDR3 protein is CASSLISQGNYGQYF. Partial CDR3 DNA: TGTGCCAGCAGCTTAATTTCACAGGGAAACTATGGT.

Worth noting for this clone: The read finishes 3 residues shy of the CDR3 end, and the germline J gene is used to complete it. V gene TRBV30 combines with J gene TRBJ2-4; tentative D call: TRBD2 (6 bases). Germline V gene data show CDR1 as GTSNPN and CDR2 as SVGIG (reference sequence). This CDR3 is 13 amino acids long. The chain's CDR3 is CAWSLWGEYGQYF. CDR3 DNA, as far as it was read: TGTGCCTGGAGTCTTTGGGGGGAATATGGT.

Points on this clone: The CDR3 end lies 3 residues beyond the end of the read and is filled in from the germline J gene. The gene calls are TRBV9 and TRBJ1-6; 7 positions agree with TRBD1. The J segment lost 9 bases and the V segment lost 0 bases, leaving 3 bases of the junction unmatched. The CDR3 runs to 14 residues. CDR1 is SGDLS and CDR2 is YYNGEE in the germline V gene. CDR3: CASSVVGGSSPLHF. The DNA read from the CDR3 is TGTGCCAGCAGCGTAGTAGGGGGCAGTTCACCC.

Remarks on this clone: The read falls 3 residues short of the CDR3 end, and the missing part is taken from the germline J gene. The chain is built from TRBV5-5 and TRBJ2-2, with D possibly matching TRBD2 (5 bases). This CDR3 spans 13 amino acids. The germline V gene has CDR1 SGHKS and CDR2 YYEKEE (reference sequence). CDR3 in amino acids: CASSGGRGEKLFF. CDR3 DNA, as far as it was read: TGTGCCAGCAGCGGCGGACGGGGAGAAAAG.

Regarding this clone: Sequencing ends 3 residues short of the CDR3 end; the germline J gene provides the rest. This chain uses TRBV20-1 with TRBJ2-2; TRBD1 agrees at 9 bases. V shed 4 bases and J 4 bases; nucleotides not matched to a gene: 7. Germline loops: CDR1 DFQATT, CDR2 SNEGSKA (reference sequence). CDR3 size: 15 residues. The CDR3 bases that were read are TGCAGTGCTACGGCCGCGGACAGGGGCACCGGGGAG. Residues: CSATAADRGTGE. In full, the CDR3 reads CSATAADRGTGELFF.

To note about this clone: The read comes to an end 3 residues before the CDR3 does, leaving the germline J gene to fill in the end. The genes are TRBV14 and TRBJ2-2; D remains unclear. Per germline, CDR1 SGHDN and CDR2 FVKESK. The length of the CDR3 is 14 residues. CDR3 bases read: TGTGCCAGCAGCCAATCTTCGGTCAATGAAAAG. Translating it yields CASSQSSVNEK. The CDR3 in its entirety is CASSQSSVNEKLFF.

Concerning this clone: Coverage ceases 3 residues before the CDR3 finishes, and the germline J gene fills in the end. This chain uses TRBV23-1 with TRBJ1-4; maybe TRBD1 (6 bases). TRBV23-1 belongs to the ORF category, with a function that is uncertain. The CDR3 contains 18 residues. The CDR3 bases that were read are TGCGCCAGCAGGCCGAAACGGGACAACTGCTCTGGGGCCAACGTA. It yields the protein CASRPKRDNCSGANV. The full CDR3 sequence reads CASRPKRDNCSGANVLFF.

Points on this clone: From the germline J gene comes the end of the CDR3, since the read stops 3 residues before it. The chain carries TRBV18 and TRBJ2-4; TRBD1 aligns across 12 bases. This CDR3 is 14 amino acids long. Germline CDR1 and CDR2: KGHSH and LQKENI. The sequenced part of the CDR3 DNA is TGTGCCAGCTCGCCGGGACAGGGGGCTGACGGT. It codes for CASSPGQGADG. The whole CDR3 reads CASSPGQGADGQYF. The full variable domain, in which reference TRBV18 and TRBJ2-4 provide the parts outside the CDR3, is NAGVMQNPRHLVRRRGQEARLRCSPMKGHSHVYWYRQLPEEGLKFMVYLQKENIIDESGMPKERFSAEFPKEGPSILRIQQVVRGDSAAYFCASSPGQGADGQYFGAGTRLSVL.

Points on this clone: The read gets to within 3 residues of the CDR3 end, and the germline J gene fills in the rest. The V gene is TRBV27, the J gene TRBJ2-1, with TRBD2 matching over 7 bases. This CDR3 is 15 amino acids long. Germline lookup yields CDR1 MNHEY and CDR2 SMNVEV (reference sequence). J was trimmed by 3 bases and V by 6 bases; bases with no gene match: 8. CDR3 DNA (partial): TGTGCCAGCAGCCCGCGGGACTACCGCTACAATGAG. This codes for CASSPRDYRYNE. Given in full, the CDR3 is CASSPRDYRYNEQFF.

Points on this clone: From the germline J gene comes the end of the CDR3, since the read stops 3 residues before it. The chain uses TRBV19 and TRBJ1-1; D possibly corresponds to TRBD1 (5 bases). Germline V gene lookup returns CDR1 LNHDA and CDR2 SQIVND (reference sequence). CDR3 length equals 15 residues. V lost 9 bases and J 3 bases, leaving 20 bases between the germline ends. CDR3 bases read: TGTGCCAGCCTATGGGGCCGGGCCCGGGACACTGAA. Residues: CASLWGRARDTE. The complete CDR3 reads CASLWGRARDTEAFF.

Regarding this clone: The CDR3 is cut off 3 residues early in the read; its end comes from the germline J gene. The rearrangement uses TRBV6-2 or TRBV6-3 and TRBJ1-4; a weak D match, TRBD1 (5 bases). The CDR3 sequence is 14 residues long. Germline CDR1 and CDR2: MNHEY and SVGEGT. The CDR3 is CASMDTAYNSPLFF. The sequenced part of the CDR3 DNA is TGTGCCAGCATGGACACCGCCTATAATTCACCA.

About this clone: The CDR3 is cut off 3 residues early in the read; its end comes from the germline J gene. This rearrangement joins TRBV19 to TRBJ1-1, with TRBD1 matching over 9 bases. The length of the CDR3 is 12 residues. Per the germline V gene, CDR1 is LNHDA and CDR2 is SQIVND (reference sequence). CDR3 DNA, as far as it was read: TGTGCCAGTAGTATTGGGACAGGGTAT. Translation gives CASSIGTGY. The entire CDR3 sequence reads CASSIGTGYAFF. The variable domain in full, with the rest retrieved from reference TRBV19 and TRBJ1-1, is DGGITQSPKYLFRKEGQNVTLSCEQNLNHDAMYWYRQDPGQGLRLIYYSQIVNDFQKGDIAEGYSVSREKKESFPLTVTSAQKNPTAFYLCASSIGTGYAFFGQGTRLTVV.

As to this clone: The read falls 3 residues short of the CDR3 end, and the missing part is taken from the germline J gene. The J gene is TRBJ2-3, the V gene TRBV6-1; D gene unclear. Germline CDR1 MNHNS, CDR2 SASEGT. The CDR3 runs to 16 residues. CDR3 bases read: TGTGCCAGCAGTGAAATACTAACGGATAGAAATCAGCCG. It codes for CASSEILTDRNQP. The entire CDR3 protein reads CASSEILTDRNQPQYF.

As for this clone: The read ends 3 residues early relative to the CDR3; the germline J gene fills the gap. V is TRBV20-1 and J is TRBJ2-5, with 8 bases identical to TRBD2. The V segment lost 5 bases and the J segment 3 bases; nucleotides outside the gene matches: 5. The germline V gene has CDR1 DFQATT and CDR2 SNEGSKA (reference sequence). The CDR3 spans 13 residues. The covered CDR3 bases are TGCAGTGCTGAACTAGCGGCTAAAGAGACC. Its translation is CSAELAAKET. The entire CDR3 protein is CSAELAAKETQYF.

CDR3 protein: CASSDGLADHNDYTF. The covered CDR3 bases are TGCGCCAGCAGTGACGGGCTAGCGGACCACAATGAC. The V call is TRBV10-1, the J call TRBJ1-2; D unclear. The sequenced fragment ends 3 residues before the CDR3 boundary, so the rest is inferred from the germline J gene. The germline V gene has CDR1 WNHNN and CDR2 SYGVQD (reference sequence). CDR3 length: 15 residues.

CDR3 DNA (partial): TGTGCCAGCAGGGGGGTGAGGACAGACACTGGTGGC. As protein: CASRGVRTDTGG. The full CDR3 is CASRGVRTDTGGYTF. The chain joins TRBV2 to TRBJ1-2; tentative D call: TRBD1 (6 bases). The sequence runs out 3 residues before the end of the CDR3; the remainder is reconstructed from the germline J gene. V dropped 6 bases and J dropped 7 bases, with 21 bases sitting between them. CDR3 length: 15 amino acids. CDR1 is SNHLY and CDR2 is FYNNEI in the germline V gene.

The covered CDR3 bases are TGCAGTGCTAGGGGGGGTATTGATCAGCCC. This sequence encodes CSARGGIDQP. The entire CDR3 protein is CSARGGIDQPQHF. The chain links TRBV20-1 to TRBJ1-5; D perhaps matches TRBD1 (5 bases). The read finishes 3 residues shy of the CDR3 end, and the germline J gene is used to complete it. Germline V gene lookup returns CDR1 DFQATT and CDR2 SNEGSKA (reference sequence). The CDR3 is made up of 13 amino acids. Trimming removed 3 bases at V and 5 bases at J, with 11 bases between.

As concerns this clone: The read terminates 3 residues before the CDR3 end, so the remaining end is supplied by the germline J gene. The V and J genes are TRBV10-1 and TRBJ2-1; 9 bases match TRBD2. Trimming took 2 bases from V and 2 from J; bases not matched to a gene: 4. CDR1 WNHNN and CDR2 SYGVQD come from the germline V gene (reference sequence). The CDR3 is 16 amino acids. CDR3 protein: CASSEQGGGAYNEQFF. The covered CDR3 bases are TGCGCCAGCAGTGAGCAAGGCGGGGGGGCCTACAATGAG.

With respect to this clone: The sequence runs out 3 residues before the end of the CDR3; the remainder is reconstructed from the germline J gene. The chain recombines TRBV20-1 with TRBJ2-7; D is perhaps TRBD1 (6 bases). The germline CDR1 and CDR2 sequences are DFQATT and SNEGSKA (reference sequence). Trimming removed 0 bases at V and 3 bases at J, with 15 bases between. This CDR3 region has 15 residues. CDR3 region: CSARESTGSRYEQYF. Incomplete CDR3 DNA: TGCAGTGCTAGAGAGAGTACAGGGTCCCGCTACGAG.

Turning to this clone: The CDR3 goes on 3 residues after the read ends, and that part is filled in from the germline J gene. This chain joins TRBV7-9 and TRBJ2-3, with 14 bases aligning to TRBD2. There are 14 residues in the CDR3. The germline CDR1 and CDR2 sequences are SEHNR and FQNEAQ (reference sequence). The CDR3 loop is CASSRLAGGETQYF. Partial CDR3 DNA: TGTGCCAGCAGCCGACTAGCGGGAGGGGAGACG.